One sample yielded the 23 T cell receptor beta chains listed below, sequenced in a study of shared clonotypes between healthy human individuals. Clones were sequenced by immunoSEQ multiplex PCR, and TCRdb holds only the in-frame ones, with some missing. This table holds about half a million clones, 75% to 80% found once. What was sequenced was PBMCs. The source of these receptors is a woman aged 40 to 50 in good health. Some clones in this sample may be carry-over from other donors' samples.

This clone has a single count. The rearrangement joins TRBV18 to TRBJ2-1, with a weak D call TRBD2 (6 bases). The CDR3 covers 17 residues. Trimming removed 6 bases from V and 7 bases from J, with 25 bases in between. CDR1 KGHSH and CDR2 LQKENI come from the germline V gene. The CDR3 nucleotides are TGTGCCAGCTCGTCCCTTAGCGGACCCTATGGGGGGAATGAGCAGTTCTTC. This encodes CASSSLSGPYGGNEQFF.

The rearrangement uses TRBV21-1 and TRBJ1-5. TRBV21-1 represents a pseudogene. CDR3 length equals 16 residues. CDR3 nucleotide sequence: TGTGCCAGCAGCAAAGGGCGACCGGTCAGCAATCAGCCCCAGCATTTT. Its protein product is CASSKGRPVSNQPQHF.

V is TRBV28 and J is TRBJ1-4; no definite D call. CDR1 is MDHEN and CDR2 is SYDVKM in the germline V gene. V was clipped by 4 bases and J by 4 bases, with 13 bases between them. The CDR3 contains 15 residues. In nucleotides, the CDR3 is TGTGCCAGCAGTTCCCGCCCGGGGTTTAATGAAAAACTGTTTTTT. Translation gives CASSSRPGFNEKLFF.

This clone was found once. This chain connects TRBV7-9 to TRBJ1-5; TRBD1 is a possible D gene (5 bases). Germline assignment: CDR1 SEHNR and CDR2 FQNEAQ (reference sequence). With 4 bases removed from V and 5 bases from J, the gap between germline ends came to 15 bases. CDR3 length: 15 residues. CDR3 loop: CASSSSPGPHQPQHF. The CDR3 DNA follows: TGTGCCAGCAGCTCCAGCCCGGGACCTCATCAGCCCCAGCATTTT.

This clone was recorded many times. The chain couples TRBV7-9 to TRBJ2-1; D is undetermined. Trimming removed 1 base from V and 8 bases from J, with 9 bases in between. CDR3 length: 13 amino acids. Per germline, CDR1 SEHNR and CDR2 FQNEAQ (reference sequence). DNA for the CDR3: TGTGCCAGCAGCTTAGGCGGTGGGGATGAGCAGTTCTTC. Its translation is CASSLGGGDEQFF. The whole variable domain, remainder taken from reference TRBV7-9 and TRBJ2-1, is DTGVSQNPRHKITKRGQNVTFRCDPISEHNRLYWYRQTLGQGPEFLTYFQNEAQLEKSRLLSDRFSAERPKGSFSTLEIQRTEQGDSAMYLCASSLGGGDEQFFGPGTRLTVL.

The chain carries TRBV5-4 and TRBJ2-2; 7 nucleotides agree with TRBD2. Germline V lookup: CDR1 SGHNT, CDR2 YYREEE (reference sequence). This CDR3 has 15 residues. J gave up 7 bases and V 4 bases, and 10 bases lay outside the gene matches. DNA for the CDR3: TGTGCCAGCAGCCTGATCGCGGGAGCGAGCGGGGAGCTGTTTTTT. Its translation: CASSLIAGASGELFF.

V usage is TRBV7-3 and J usage is TRBJ2-7; 10 nucleotides line up with TRBD1. CDR1 and CDR2 (germline): SGHTA, FQGTGA. The junction had 9 bases not matched to a gene; V was cut back by 6 bases and J by 4 bases. This CDR3 comprises 15 residues. In DNA, the CDR3 is TGTGCCAGCAGTACAGGGACAGGGGAAAGGTACGAGCAGTACTTC. Protein product: CASSTGTGERYEQYF.

V is TRBV7-8 and J is TRBJ2-6; D not certain. Germline V CDR1 and CDR2: SGHVS, FQNEAQ. This CDR3 is built from 14 residues. Trimming removed 6 bases at V and 0 bases at J, with 6 bases between. CDR3 amino acids: CASSKSSGANVLTF. CDR3 DNA: TGTGCCAGCAGTAAGAGCTCTGGGGCCAACGTCCTGACTTTC.

The chain links TRBV11-2 to TRBJ2-5, with 10 bases aligning to TRBD2. The assigned J gene may be wrong: the sequence end matches TRBJ2-7 better. This CDR3 spans 15 amino acids. The germline gives CDR1 SGHAT, CDR2 FQNNGV. The CDR3 loop is CASRSPSGRGYEQYF. The CDR3, as DNA: TGTGCCAGCAGATCTCCTAGCGGGAGAGGTTACGAGCAGTACTTC.

The gene calls are TRBV5-1 and TRBJ2-1; D uncertain. Trimming took off 1 base at V and 3 bases at J, with 2 bases between the two ends. The V gene's germline CDR1 is SGHRS and CDR2 YFSETQ. There are 12 residues in the CDR3. The CDR3 sequence is CASSLFYNEQFF. The CDR3 coding sequence is TGCGCCAGCAGCTTGTTCTACAATGAGCAGTTCTTC.

This clone occurred a few times. The rearrangement joins TRBV7-2 to TRBJ2-5; D ambiguous. Germline V gene lookup returns CDR1 SGHTA and CDR2 FQGNSA. The germline V and J ends were trimmed by 2 bases and 9 bases, with 13 bases remaining between them. This CDR3 is 13 amino acids long. CDR3 protein: CASSLNQMSSQYF. The CDR3 nucleotides are TGTGCCAGCAGCTTAAACCAAATGAGCTCCCAGTACTTC.

Concerning this clone itself: A far larger clone is one base from this, pointing to a likely read error. Other DNA sequences in the sample encode the same CDR3. The chain combines TRBV2 with TRBJ1-1; no definite D call. This CDR3 spans 15 amino acids. From germline, CDR1 is SNHLY and CDR2 FYNNEI. This chain's CDR3 is CASSELMEWNTEAFF. The CDR3 DNA reads as TGTGCCAGCAGTGAATTAATGGAATGGAACACTGAGGCTTTCTTT. The entire variable domain, with the rest obtained from reference TRBV2 and TRBJ1-1, is as follows: EPEVTQTPSHQVTQMGQEVILRCVPISNHLYFYWYRQILGQKVEFLVSFYNNEISEKSEIFDDQFSVERPDGSNFTLKIRSTKLEDSAMYFCASSELMEWNTEAFFGQGTRLTVV.

This chain uses TRBV9 with TRBJ2-1; TRBD2 matches at 7 bases. Germline CDR1 and CDR2: SGDLS and YYNGEE. This CDR3 is 16 amino acids long. Trimming took 4 bases from V and 4 from J; bases not matched to a gene: 11. The CDR3 coding sequence is TGTGCCAGCAGCCGTAGCGGGCTAGCGGTATACAATGAGCAGTTCTTC. This encodes CASSRSGLAVYNEQFF.

This sequence joins TRBV27 and TRBJ1-2, with 9 bases matching TRBD1. Trimming at V came to 11 bases and at J to 6 bases, leaving 13 bases not matched to a gene. CDR3 length equals 14 residues. Per the germline V gene, CDR1 is MNHEY and CDR2 is SMNVEV (reference sequence). In DNA, the CDR3 is TGTGCCCCCCGGAGGGACAGGGAGGACCATGGCTACACCTTC. Translating gives CAPRRDREDHGYTF.

This clone has a count of ten or more. This rearrangement joins TRBV18 to TRBJ1-2, with 7 bases identical to TRBD1. Germline CDR1 and CDR2: KGHSH and LQKENI. This CDR3 has 13 residues. V shed 8 bases, J shed 4 bases, and the junction held 7 bases outside the gene matches. The CDR3 loop reads CASRSRDSYGYTF. In DNA form, the CDR3 reads TGTGCCAGCCGAAGCCGGGACAGCTATGGCTACACCTTC.

CDR3: CASSVTLAGHETQYF. The CDR3 DNA reads TGTGCCAGCAGCGTTACCCTAGCGGGACACGAGACCCAGTACTTC. The gene calls are TRBV7-2 and TRBJ2-5; 9 nucleotides align to TRBD2. This CDR3 has 15 amino acids. The junction had 9 bases not matched to a gene; V was cut back by 5 bases and J by 5 bases. CDR1 and CDR2 (germline): SGHTA, FQGNSA.

Remarks on this clone: This sequence may be a read error, since a much larger clone differs from it by one base. The V call is TRBV5-4, the J call TRBJ2-7; the match to TRBD2 covers 11 bases. The CDR3 has 16 residues. Germline assignment: CDR1 SGHNT and CDR2 YYREEE (reference sequence). CDR3 protein: CASSPTSGAGYYEQHF. CDR3 DNA sequence: TGTGCCAGCAGCCCGACTAGCGGGGCCGGGTACTACGAGCAGCACTTC.

The chain uses TRBV28 and TRBJ1-1; 9 nucleotides line up with TRBD1. CDR1 is MDHEN, CDR2 SYDVKM, per germline. V lost 8 bases to trimming and J lost 6 bases; unmatched junction nucleotides: 10. The CDR3 spans 14 residues. CDR3 amino acids: CASLSGQGGSEAFF. The CDR3 DNA reads TGTGCCAGCTTGTCGGGACAGGGAGGTTCTGAAGCTTTCTTT.

The chain joins TRBV4-2 to TRBJ2-7; TRBD2 aligns across 9 bases. CDR1 and CDR2 (germline): LGHNA, YNFKEQ. Trimming at V came to 4 bases and at J to 3 bases, leaving 4 bases not matched to a gene. The CDR3 contains 14 residues. CDR3 protein: CASSPDSGSYEQYF. The CDR3, as DNA: TGTGCCAGCAGCCCGGATAGCGGGAGCTACGAGCAGTACTTC.

This clone was counted at least ten times. V usage is TRBV4-2 and J usage is TRBJ2-1; TRBD2 matches at 10 bases. The CDR3 contains 14 residues. Germline-derived CDR1 and CDR2 are LGHNA and YNFKEQ. Trimming took 7 bases from V and 5 from J; bases not matched to a gene: 5. The CDR3 reads CASTPGLANNEQFF. The CDR3, as DNA: TGTGCCAGCACGCCGGGACTAGCGAACAATGAGCAGTTCTTC.

This clone was detected ten times or more. This sequence joins TRBV6-1 and TRBJ1-2; D is unresolved. CDR1 MNHNS and CDR2 SASEGT come from the germline V gene. The CDR3 contains 14 residues. V was clipped by 0 bases and J by 7 bases, with 12 bases between them. The DNA of the CDR3 is TGTGCCAGCAGTGAAGCGGCTGACGCCCTTGGCTACACCTTC. It codes for CASSEAADALGYTF.

This clone was detected ten times or more. This chain connects TRBV7-9 to TRBJ1-1; 7 bases agree with TRBD1. The germline V gene encodes CDR1 SEHNR and CDR2 FQNEAQ (reference sequence). This CDR3 comprises 12 residues. With 4 bases clipped from V and 10 bases from J, the junction kept 6 bases outside the gene matches. CDR3 sequence (DNA): TGTGCCAGCAGCTACGGACAGGTGGGAGCTTTCTTT. This gives the protein CASSYGQVGAFF.

This clone was detected ten times or more. V usage is TRBV15 and J usage is TRBJ1-4, with D possibly TRBD1 on 6 matching bases. This CDR3 is built from 15 residues. CDR1 LNHNV and CDR2 YYDKDF come from the germline V gene (reference sequence). The V end lost 4 bases, the J end lost 8 bases, and 17 bases lay between the germline ends. The CDR3: CATSTPGGGGEKLFF. For the CDR3, the DNA is TGTGCCACCAGCACCCCCGGCGGGGGGGGCGAAAAACTGTTTTTT.